A selection of T cell receptor beta chains follows, all from one sample in a study of control samples from healthy donors and cancer patients. Clones were sequenced by immunoSEQ multiplex PCR, and TCRdb holds only the in-frame ones, with some missing. The sample has 70,000 to 90,000 clones; over 90% are singletons. The sequenced material came from blood. These TCRs come from a woman under 30 in good health. The CDR3 runs from the conserved cysteine through the conserved F or W.

v_gene	CDR3aa
TRBV5-6	CASSLSLGDKTYEQYF
TRBV27	CASSLNSGRENTIYF
TRBV9	CASSAGGVGEQYF
TRBV5-6	CASSVGLANSYEQYF
TRBV29-1	CSVTIGTGRNQPQHF
TRBV5-4	CASSSQKDTQYF
TRBV19	CASRPGQFPNTEAFF
TRBV23-1	CATIGTPEIHSGNTIYF
TRBV9	CASSVSPGLNQPQHF
TRBV4-1	CASSLPPIPRFVSTRGEQFF
TRBV6-2/TRBV6-3	CASSYTVETLLHLNQPQHF
TRBV27	CASSFAGQGTYEQYF
TRBV7-2	CASGYRFQGADEQYF
TRBV27	CASTRQSSGANVLTF
TRBV5-4	CASSFRAQGAEKLFF
TRBV9	CASSASGGAYNEQFF
TRBV19	CASSYGLDTEAFF
TRBV12-5	CASGSQTGGVGDTEAFF
TRBV5-6	CASSFPPRATGNTIYF
TRBV7-2	CASSPLAEGSSYNEQFF
TRBV19	CASSILAGGRETQYF
TRBV19	CASSSFRGRARGNQPQHF
TRBV4-2	CASSQEAPAGEAFF
TRBV6-6	CASSNPQGDPYNEQFF
TRBV6-1	CASSEIEGVGQPQHF
TRBV14	CASSQEILTENTEAFF
TRBV18	CASSPGGERGNTIYF
TRBV6-4	CASIHRAADTQYF
TRBV10-3	CAISPGTGIKSYEQYF
TRBV15	CATSRGRSGTSTDTQYF
TRBV28	CATTNWQGEEAFF
TRBV15	CATSSTKTSDDLNEQFF
TRBV7-9	CASSFNRDGYTF
TRBV11-1	CASSRDSEKLFF
TRBV6-6	CASSRGLNNEQFF
TRBV3-1/TRBV3-2	CASSQSFGTGRYF
TRBV9	CASGTDGGEQYF
TRBV29-1	CSVGRELGEQFF
TRBV5-1	CASSLLLDEQFF